These 20 T cell receptor beta chains were all obtained from the same sample, sequenced in a study of cytomegalovirus exposure and HLA in healthy donors. Use of 60 Vbeta and 13 Jbeta primers characterized the PCR. TCRdb's copy holds only in-frame clones and misses some; the assay was immunoSEQ multiplex PCR. The data contain 170,000 or so clones, approximately 80% of them singletons. Sequences were obtained from PBMCs. All receptors derive from a boy aged 5 to 17 in good health and CMV-seronegative.

The rearrangement joins TRBV10-3 to TRBJ2-3; weak D call: TRBD2 (5 bases). V shed 11 bases and J shed 1 base, with 10 bases lying between them. This CDR3 is 12 amino acids long. The V gene's germline CDR1 is ENHRY and CDR2 SYGVKD. The CDR3 bases are TGTGCCTCGGGATGGGGCACAGATACGCAGTATTTT. Translating it yields CASGWGTDTQYF.

CDR3 sequence: CASSWTTSYEQYF. The CDR3 DNA follows: TGTGCCAGCAGTTGGACTACCTCCTACGAGCAGTACTTC. The chain uses TRBV6-1 and TRBJ2-7, with a weak D call TRBD2 (6 bases). Trimming cost V 5 bases and J 0 bases, with 8 bases left between them. In germline, CDR1 is MNHNS, CDR2 SASEGT. CDR3 length: 13 residues.

This sequence joins TRBV4-1 and TRBJ2-3; D unresolved. This CDR3 region has 15 residues. CDR1 and CDR2 from the germline V gene are MGHRA and YSYEKL. V lost 0 bases, J lost 3 bases, and 10 bases lay in between. For the CDR3, the DNA is TGCGCCAGCAGCCAAGAGTGGGCTTTTACAGATACGCAGTATTTT. The encoded protein is CASSQEWAFTDTQYF.

The rearrangement uses TRBV11-3 and TRBJ1-3, with 8 bases aligning to TRBD1. CDR1 is SGHNT, CDR2 YENEEA, per germline. The length of the CDR3 is 15 residues. Unmatched junction bases numbered 7, after V lost 5 bases and J lost 4 bases. CDR3 DNA: TGTGCCAGCAGCCTACTCGGGACAGGAGGAAACACCATATATTTT. It codes for CASSLLGTGGNTIYF.

On this clone itself: Other DNA sequences of this sample code for an identical CDR3. V usage is TRBV29-1 and J usage is TRBJ1-1, with TRBD1 identical over 7 bases. The junction had 0 bases not matched to a gene; V was cut back by 4 bases and J by 1 base. Germline CDR1 is SQVTM and CDR2 is ANQGSEA. This CDR3 has 12 amino acids. This CDR3 is CSVAGGNTEAFF. The CDR3 bases are TGCAGCGTTGCAGGGGGGAACACTGAAGCTTTCTTT.

The chain carries TRBV6-5 and TRBJ1-1, with 8 bases aligning to TRBD1. The CDR3 spans 16 residues. Germline V CDR1 and CDR2: MNHEY, SVGAGI. With 2 bases clipped from V and 1 base from J, the junction kept 6 bases outside the gene matches. The CDR3 DNA reads as TGTGCCAGCAGTTACCTGGAAGGGACAGGGAACACTGAAGCTTTCTTT. It specifies CASSYLEGTGNTEAFF.

This clone was seen a single time. V gene TRBV4-3 combines with J gene TRBJ2-7, with D maybe TRBD2 (6 bases). The V gene's germline CDR1 is LGHNA and CDR2 YSLEER. The CDR3 has 16 amino acids. With 1 base removed from V and 3 bases from J, the gap between germline ends came to 16 bases. The CDR3 nucleotides are TGCGCCAGCAGCCAAGGGGGGGAAGCAGCGTTCTACGAGCAGTACTTC. Protein sequence: CASSQGGEAAFYEQYF.

V is TRBV13 and J is TRBJ1-5; no reliable D call. The V gene's germline CDR1 is PRHDT and CDR2 FYEKMQ (reference sequence). V lost 5 bases to trimming and J lost 7 bases, with 12 bases between them. The CDR3 runs to 13 residues. This chain's CDR3 is CASSNRLSQPQHF. CDR3 sequence (DNA): TGTGCCAGCAGCAATCGACTGTCCCAGCCCCAGCATTTT.

V gene TRBV23-1 combines with J gene TRBJ2-1; maybe TRBD2 (6 bases). TRBV23-1 is identified as an open reading frame with a role that is uncertain. The V end was cut by 0 bases, the J end by 5 bases, with 11 bases between. The CDR3 sequence is 15 residues long. Here the CDR3 reads CASSQSLAVNNEQFF. CDR3 coding DNA: TGCGCCAGCAGTCAATCACTAGCTGTCAACAATGAGCAGTTCTTC.

V is TRBV6-5 and J is TRBJ2-7, with D unclear. Germline V gene lookup returns CDR1 MNHEY and CDR2 SVGAGI. The CDR3 covers 12 residues. Trimming took 6 bases from V and 6 from J, leaving 12 bases between them. The CDR3, as DNA: TGTGCCAGCAGCCCCCGAGTGAGCGAGCAGTACTTC. Its translation is CASSPRVSEQYF.

The chain recombines TRBV5-5 with TRBJ1-1, with a possible D match to TRBD1 (5 bases). The V end lost 2 bases, the J end lost 6 bases, and 11 bases lay between the germline ends. The CDR3 contains 13 residues. Germline assignment: CDR1 SGHKS and CDR2 YYEKEE (reference sequence). DNA of the CDR3: TGTGCCAGCAGCTTCGTGGGGGGGGCTGAAGCTTTCTTT. Its translation: CASSFVGGAEAFF.

The chain is built from TRBV27 and TRBJ2-1, with D uncertain. V was clipped by 5 bases and J by 8 bases, with 19 bases between them. Germline V lookup: CDR1 MNHEY, CDR2 SMNVEV (reference sequence). The length of the CDR3 is 15 residues. CDR3 coding DNA: TGTGCCAGCAGTCTTCAAGCCCCGGGTGGTGATGAGCAGTTCTTC. Protein: CASSLQAPGGDEQFF.

This chain links TRBV18 with TRBJ2-5; 7 bases fit TRBD1. This CDR3 is 16 amino acids long. Trimming cost V 1 base and J 2 bases; bases outside gene matches: 7. Germline assignment: CDR1 KGHSH and CDR2 LQKENI. CDR3 sequence (DNA): TGTGCCAGCTCACCACGAGGGACAGACATTCAAGAGACCCAGTACTTC. Translated: CASSPRGTDIQETQYF.

The chain combines TRBV4-2 with TRBJ2-7; D is unclear. Germline V gives CDR1 LGHNA, CDR2 YNFKEQ. The CDR3 consists of 13 residues. Trimming pared 2 bases from V and 1 base from J, leaving 6 bases between. CDR3 nucleotides: TGTGCCAGCAGCCAACGTCCGTCCTACGAGCAGTACTTC. It translates to CASSQRPSYEQYF.

The DNA of the CDR3 is TGCAGCGTTGTGGCGGGGAACACTGAAGCTTTCTTT. This gives the protein CSVVAGNTEAFF. The rearrangement links TRBV29-1 to TRBJ1-1; D not certain. This CDR3 spans 12 amino acids. Between the trimmed V and J ends, which lost 4 bases and 1 base, there was a span of 7 bases. The germline V gene encodes CDR1 SQVTM and CDR2 ANQGSEA.

This clone was counted a single time. V usage is TRBV25-1 and J usage is TRBJ1-2; the D is unclear. Germline V lookup: CDR1 MGHDK, CDR2 SYGVNS. This CDR3 is built from 13 residues. Trimming took off 1 base at V and 6 bases at J, with 9 bases between the two ends. CDR3 amino acids: CASSESGFDGYTF. The CDR3 nucleotides are TGTGCCAGCAGTGAATCGGGGTTTGATGGCTACACCTTC.

V usage is TRBV6-5 and J usage is TRBJ1-1; D gene ambiguous. CDR1 and CDR2 (germline): MNHEY, SVGAGI. The CDR3 extends over 13 amino acids. Deletions cut 2 bases from V and 4 bases from J, with 8 bases between. CDR3 sequence: CASSYGWSTEAFF. Here the CDR3 DNA reads TGTGCCAGCAGTTACGGTTGGAGCACTGAAGCTTTCTTT.

This chain links TRBV14 with TRBJ2-1; tentatively, D is TRBD1 (5 bases). Germline V gene sequence: CDR1 SGHDN, CDR2 FVKESK. Trimming took off 0 bases at V and 9 bases at J, with 9 bases between the two ends. This CDR3 has 13 amino acids. Here the CDR3 reads CASSQDARGEQFF. The CDR3 DNA reads TGTGCCAGCAGCCAAGACGCTAGGGGTGAGCAGTTCTTC.

The chain recombines TRBV19 with TRBJ2-7, with a weak D call TRBD1 (6 bases). Deletions cut 5 bases from V and 0 bases from J, with 11 bases between. Looked up from germline, CDR1 is LNHDA and CDR2 is SQIVND (reference sequence). The CDR3 length is 14 residues. Here the CDR3 reads CASSWTAISYEQYF. The CDR3 bases are TGTGCCAGTAGTTGGACAGCGATCTCCTACGAGCAGTACTTC. Filled out from reference TRBV19 and TRBJ2-7, the complete variable domain reads DGGITQSPKYLFRKEGQNVTLSCEQNLNHDAMYWYRQDPGQGLRLIYYSQIVNDFQKGDIAEGYSVSREKKESFPLTVTSAQKNPTAFYLCASSWTAISYEQYFGPGTRLTVT.

This rearrangement joins TRBV25-1 to TRBJ1-2, with D perhaps TRBD1 (5 bases). V shed 6 bases and J shed 2 bases, with 19 bases lying between them. Per the germline V gene, CDR1 is MGHDK and CDR2 is SYGVNS. This CDR3 is 16 amino acids long. CDR3 amino acids: CASRATKDRQNYGYTF. DNA of the CDR3: TGTGCCAGCAGGGCCACCAAGGATCGACAGAACTATGGCTACACCTTC.